Listed here is a single T cell receptor beta chain. The antigen remains undetermined. Data came from immunoSEQ multiplex PCR; TCRdb stores just in-frame clones and leaves some out. Here the sample spans over 90,000 clones, approximately 87% being singletons. The data stem from a study of T cell responses to AZD1222 COVID-19 vaccine. Overall study findings and caveats: The study reported that nearly half of spike-specific TCRs target unmutated variant regions. The donor cohort was predominantly white British with a female majority, and clonal diversity may have been underestimated.

Here the sequenced sample was peripheral blood, taken 28 days after the second AZD1222 dose. This receptor was taken from an adult who received the AZD1222 COVID-19 vaccine.

CDR3 nucleotides: TGTGCCAGCAGCCCCCAAGGGACTAGCGGGGGGGCCTACAATGAGCAGTTCTTC. This encodes CASSPQGTSGGAYNEQFF. The chain is built from TRBV9 and TRBJ2-1; 16 bases align to TRBD2. CDR3 length: 18 residues. CDR1 is SGDLS and CDR2 is YYNGEE in the germline V gene. Trimming took 4 bases from V and 2 from J; bases not matched to a gene: 6.